This T cell receptor beta chain is from a study of shared clonotypes between healthy human individuals. Between the trimmed V and J ends, which lost 0 bases and 3 bases, there was a span of 11 bases. This CDR3 spans 15 amino acids. Germline loops: CDR1 MNHEY, CDR2 SVGAGI. In the CD4+ fraction, cells were divided into CD45RA+ naive and CD45RA-negative memory subsets. Sequencing was at deep level. Using 200 ng DNA, 25,000 to 35,000 T cell genomes, the sorted-subset replicate PCRs were run. The method was immunoSEQ multiplex PCR; TCRdb's version includes in-frame clones alone and lacks a portion of them. The table shows 2.3 million or so clones, with just over 90% occurring only once.

The J gene is TRBJ1-2, the V gene TRBV6-5; possibly TRBD1 for D (6 bases). The sequence came from a man between 18 and 35 years old in good health. Some clones in this sample may be carry-over from other donors' samples. Specimen: naive CD4+ T cells from PBMCs. The sample's subset: CD45RA+ positively selected. CDR3 protein: CASSYSSRGDYGYTF. For the CDR3, the DNA is TGTGCCAGCAGTTACTCGTCGAGGGGGGACTATGGCTACACCTTC.